The T cell receptor (beta chain) described here comes from a study of T cells after posttransplantation cyclophosphamide. Study outcomes and limitations: Recipient CMV seropositivity and CMV reactivation strongly tracked TRB clonality. Donor-recipient repertoire similarity was low at 1-2 months, rising over year one.

On the day of bone marrow donation, the related graft donor provided peripheral blood. This clone has at least ten counts. Its cognate antigen is unknown. In germline, CDR1 is SGHNT, CDR2 YYREEE (reference sequence). With 5 bases removed from V and 6 bases from J, the gap between germline ends came to 15 bases. This CDR3 comprises 13 residues. TCRdb's table, derived via immunoSEQ multiplex PCR, lists solely in-frame clones and lacks some. The sample is made up of 30,000 to 45,000 clones, none counted only once. The receptor comes from a girl between 5 and 17 years old in good health, CMV-negative, and a related stem cell transplant donor. Sequenced: PBMCs. The chain couples TRBV5-4 to TRBJ2-7, with a weak D call TRBD1 (6 bases). CDR3 sequence (DNA): TGTGCCAGCAGAATCAGGGGCCTCCGCGAGCAGTACTTC. It codes for CASRIRGLREQYF.